This paragraph covers one T cell receptor (beta chain) sequence. In the original processing: By means of reference gene primer amplification, nucleated cell counts were estimated. The assay was immunoSEQ multiplex PCR, and TCRdb's table has in-frame clones only and misses some. V, J and clone size reflect that table, while D and trimming were determined from the DNA. The table shows under 250,000 clones, with 80% to 85% occurring only once. Looked up from germline, CDR1 is MNHEY and CDR2 is SVGAGI. The CDR3 has 13 amino acids. V lost 7 bases to trimming and J lost 7 bases, with 16 bases between them. This sample is drawn from a study of blood T cell repertoires in COVID-19. Study context: COVID-19 samples from acute and convalescent phases originated in the United States, Italy and Spain. T cells, B-cell-depleted T cells, or PBMCs supplied cDNA or gDNA.

This chain uses TRBV6-5 with TRBJ1-2; tentative D call: TRBD1 (5 bases). The sequence derives from a man in his forties with acute or convalescent COVID-19. The specimen was peripheral blood. CDR3 protein: CASTKTVGLGYTF. The CDR3 DNA is TGTGCCAGCACCAAAACAGTGGGGCTTGGCTACACCTTC.